This T cell receptor (beta chain) was found in a study of technical replicates of blood from several donors. The protocol was immunoSEQ multiplex PCR, while the TCRdb copy is restricted to in-frame clones and leaves out a portion. The sample has more than 70,000 clones, about 96% seen once; the top ten hold around 0.22%. CDR1 is MGHRA, CDR2 YSYEKL, per germline. The CDR3 is made up of 13 amino acids. Between the trimmed V and J ends, which lost 5 bases and 8 bases, there was a span of 15 bases. The receptor was isolated from a human donor in good health. The chain links TRBV4-1 to TRBJ1-2; weak D call: TRBD1 (5 bases). The sequenced material came from T cells isolated from PBMCs. The CDR3 here is CASSSNRGGGYTF. The DNA of the CDR3 is TGCGCCAGCAGCTCCAATCGGGGGGGAGGCTACACCTTC.